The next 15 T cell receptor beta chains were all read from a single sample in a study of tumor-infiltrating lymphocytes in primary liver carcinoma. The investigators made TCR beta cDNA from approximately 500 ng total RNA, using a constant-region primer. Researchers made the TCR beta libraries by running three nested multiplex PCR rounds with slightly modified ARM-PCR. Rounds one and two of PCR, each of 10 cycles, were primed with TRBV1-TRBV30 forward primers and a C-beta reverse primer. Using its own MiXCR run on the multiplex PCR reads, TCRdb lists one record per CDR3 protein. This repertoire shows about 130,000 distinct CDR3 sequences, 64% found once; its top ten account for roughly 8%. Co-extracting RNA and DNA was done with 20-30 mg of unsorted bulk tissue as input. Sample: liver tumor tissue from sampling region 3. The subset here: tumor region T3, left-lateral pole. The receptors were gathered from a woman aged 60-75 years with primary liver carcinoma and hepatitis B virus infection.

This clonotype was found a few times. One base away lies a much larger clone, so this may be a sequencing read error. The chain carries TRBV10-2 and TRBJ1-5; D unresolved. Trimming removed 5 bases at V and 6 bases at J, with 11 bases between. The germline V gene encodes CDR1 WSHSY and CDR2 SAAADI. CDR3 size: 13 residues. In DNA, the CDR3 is TGCGCCAGCAGTTCAATGTTTGGTCAGCCCCAGCATTTT. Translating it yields CASSSMFGQPQHF.

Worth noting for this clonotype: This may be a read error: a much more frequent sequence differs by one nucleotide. The chain's CDR3 is CASSSLGTSVSSYNEQFF. CDR3 DNA: TGTGCCAGCAGTTCTCTCGGGACTAGCGTAAGCTCCTACAATGAGCAGTTCTTC. The chain carries TRBV12-3 or TRBV12-4 and TRBJ2-1; 10 positions agree with TRBD2. J was trimmed by 0 bases and V by 4 bases; bases with no gene match: 9. There are 18 residues in the CDR3.

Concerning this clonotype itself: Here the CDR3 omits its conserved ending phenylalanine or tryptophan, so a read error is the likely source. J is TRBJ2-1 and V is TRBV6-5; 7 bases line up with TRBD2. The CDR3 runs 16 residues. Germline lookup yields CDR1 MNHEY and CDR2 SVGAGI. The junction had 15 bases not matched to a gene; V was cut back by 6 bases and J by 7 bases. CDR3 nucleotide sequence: TGTGCCAGCAGAGGAGACCAGGCTAGCGGCAAGAATGAGCAGTTCTCC. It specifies CASRGDQASGKNEQFS.

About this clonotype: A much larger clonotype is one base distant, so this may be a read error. This chain's CDR3 is CASSQPTGGSNQPQLF. DNA of the CDR3: TGCGCCAGCAGCCAACCGACAGGGGGGAGCAATCAGCCCCAGCTTTTT. This chain uses TRBV4-1 with TRBJ1-5, with 9 positions matching TRBD1. Germline V gene data show CDR1 as MGHRA and CDR2 as YSYEKL. The CDR3 contains 16 residues.

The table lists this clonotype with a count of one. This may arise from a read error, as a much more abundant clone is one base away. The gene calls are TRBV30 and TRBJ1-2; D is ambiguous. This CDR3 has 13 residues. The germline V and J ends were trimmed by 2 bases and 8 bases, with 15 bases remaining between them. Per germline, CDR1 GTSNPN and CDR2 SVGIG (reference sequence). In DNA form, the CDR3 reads TGTGCCTGGAGTAATTCAAATGATCTAGGCTACACCTTC. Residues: CAWSNSNDLGYTF.

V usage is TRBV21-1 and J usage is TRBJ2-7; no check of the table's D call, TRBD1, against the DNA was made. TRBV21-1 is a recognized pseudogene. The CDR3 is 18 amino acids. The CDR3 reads CASSKRTGGPHPSYEQYF. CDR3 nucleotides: TGTGCCAGCAGCAAGCGGACAGGGGGACCTCATCCCTCCTACGAGCAGTACTTC.

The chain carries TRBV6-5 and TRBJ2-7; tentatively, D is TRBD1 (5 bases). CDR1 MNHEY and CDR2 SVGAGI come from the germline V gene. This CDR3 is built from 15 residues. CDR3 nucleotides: TGTACAAGCAGCTACACAGGAGAACAGGCCTACGAGCAGTACTTC. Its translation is CTSSYTGEQAYEQYF.

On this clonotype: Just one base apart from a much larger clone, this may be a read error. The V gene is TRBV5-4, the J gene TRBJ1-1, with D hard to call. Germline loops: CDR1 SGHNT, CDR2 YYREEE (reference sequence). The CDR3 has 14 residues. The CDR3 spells CASSSGSSRTGAFF. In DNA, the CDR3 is TGTGCCAGCAGCTCCGGGAGCAGTCGCACTGGAGCTTTCTTT. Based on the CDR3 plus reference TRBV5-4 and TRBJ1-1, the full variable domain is ETGVTQSPTHLIKTRGQQVTLRCSSQSGHNTVSWYQQALGQGPQFIFQYYREEENGRGNFPPRFSGLQFPNYSSELNVNALELDDSALYLCASSSGSSRTGAFFGQGTRLTVV.

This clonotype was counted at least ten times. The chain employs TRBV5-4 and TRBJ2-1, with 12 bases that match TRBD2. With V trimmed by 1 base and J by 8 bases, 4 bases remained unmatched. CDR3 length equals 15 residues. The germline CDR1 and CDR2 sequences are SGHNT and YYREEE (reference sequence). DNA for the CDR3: TGTGCCAGCAGCTTGACTAGCGGGAGGTCGTATGAGCAGTTCTTC. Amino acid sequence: CASSLTSGRSYEQFF.

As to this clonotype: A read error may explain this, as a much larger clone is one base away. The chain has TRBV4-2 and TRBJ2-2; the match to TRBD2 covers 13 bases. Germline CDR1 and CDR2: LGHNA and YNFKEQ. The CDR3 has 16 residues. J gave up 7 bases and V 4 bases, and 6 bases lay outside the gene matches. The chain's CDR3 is CASSRELAGGGGELFF. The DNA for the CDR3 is TGTGCCAGCAGCCGAGAACTAGCGGGAGGGGGCGGGGAGCTGTTTTTT.

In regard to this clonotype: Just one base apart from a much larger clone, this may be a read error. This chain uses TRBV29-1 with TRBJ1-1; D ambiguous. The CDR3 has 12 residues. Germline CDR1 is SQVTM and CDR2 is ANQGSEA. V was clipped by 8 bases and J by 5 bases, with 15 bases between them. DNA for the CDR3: TGCAGCACCAAACTCGGGAGGACTGAAGCTTTCTTT. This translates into CSTKLGRTEAFF.

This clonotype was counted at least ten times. This CDR3 reads CASSITRGNTIYF. The CDR3 nucleotides read TGCGCCAGCAGTATCACTCGTGGAAACACCATATATTTT. The chain uses TRBV4-1 and TRBJ1-3; D is unresolved. This CDR3 spans 13 amino acids. Germline V CDR1 and CDR2: MGHRA, YSYEKL. Between the trimmed V and J ends, which lost 6 bases and 3 bases, there was a span of 9 bases.

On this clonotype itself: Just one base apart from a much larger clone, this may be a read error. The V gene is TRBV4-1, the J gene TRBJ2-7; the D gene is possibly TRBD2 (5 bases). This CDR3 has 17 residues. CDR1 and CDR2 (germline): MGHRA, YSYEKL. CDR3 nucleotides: TGCGCCAGCAGCCAAGATAGCCTACAACTAGGCTCCTACGATCAGTACTTC. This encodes CASSQDSLQLGSYDQYF.

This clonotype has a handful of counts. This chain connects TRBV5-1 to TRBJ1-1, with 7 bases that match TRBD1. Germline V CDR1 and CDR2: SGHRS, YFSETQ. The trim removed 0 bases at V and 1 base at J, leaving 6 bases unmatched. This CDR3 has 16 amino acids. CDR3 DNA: TGCGCCAGCAGCTTGGCCTCGGGACAGCGGAACACTGAAGCTTTCTTT. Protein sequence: CASSLASGQRNTEAFF.

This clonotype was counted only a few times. The CDR3 DNA is TGTGCCAGCAGCGTGACTGAACCGAGCTCCTACAATGAGCAGTTCTTC. It specifies CASSVTEPSSYNEQFF. V and J are TRBV2 and TRBJ2-1, with D unclear. From germline, CDR1 is SNHLY and CDR2 FYNNEI. The CDR3 totals 16 residues. V was pared by 6 bases and J by 0 bases, with 15 bases between.